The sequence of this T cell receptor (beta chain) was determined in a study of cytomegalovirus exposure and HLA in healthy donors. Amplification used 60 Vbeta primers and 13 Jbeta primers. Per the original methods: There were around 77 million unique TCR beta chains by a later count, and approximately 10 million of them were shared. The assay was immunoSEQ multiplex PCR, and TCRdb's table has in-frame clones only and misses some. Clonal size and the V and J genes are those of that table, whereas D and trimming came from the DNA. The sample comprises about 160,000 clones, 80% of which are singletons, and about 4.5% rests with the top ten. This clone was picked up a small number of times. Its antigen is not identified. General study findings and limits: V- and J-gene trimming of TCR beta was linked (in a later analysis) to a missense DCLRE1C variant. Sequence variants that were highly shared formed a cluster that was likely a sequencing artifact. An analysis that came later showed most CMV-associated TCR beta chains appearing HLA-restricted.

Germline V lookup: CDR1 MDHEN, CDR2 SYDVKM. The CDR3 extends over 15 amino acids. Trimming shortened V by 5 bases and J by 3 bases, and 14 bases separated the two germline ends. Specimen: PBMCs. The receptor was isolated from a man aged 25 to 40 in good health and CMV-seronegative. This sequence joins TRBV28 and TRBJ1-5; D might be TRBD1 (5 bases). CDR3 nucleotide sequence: TGTGCCAGCAGTCCCCAGCAGGGTTTCAATCAGCCCCAGCATTTT. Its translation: CASSPQQGFNQPQHF.